This TCR beta chain comes out of a study of T cells after yellow fever vaccination. As to this clonotype: Antigen specificity is unknown.

The CDR3 is made up of 14 amino acids. The V end was cut by 8 bases, the J end by 4 bases, with 15 bases between. Germline V gene lookup returns CDR1 LNHDA and CDR2 SQIVND (reference sequence). General study findings and limits: Most primary-vaccination clones reappeared after the booster (96% CD4, 75% to 90% CD8). Among all clonotypes, a small share was observed in both CD4 and CD8 compartments. Though weaker, the secondary response peaked faster, on day 5 versus 15.

In making TCR cDNA, 5'RACE template switching added a universal primer site and UMIs to it. TCRdb analysed the 5' RACE reads with MiXCR anew, one entry per CDR3 protein. The repertoire includes roughly 500,000 distinct CDR3 sequences, about a fifth of them detected once, and roughly an eighth sits in the top ten. The sequenced sample was PBMCs, obtained 15 days after the yellow fever booster vaccination. The receptor was isolated from a man in his thirties or forties who received the YFV17D yellow fever vaccine. The chain carries TRBV19 and TRBJ2-4, with D perhaps TRBD2 (5 bases). CDR3 amino acids: CASHYRVAKNIQYF. The CDR3 region has the DNA TGTGCCAGTCATTATAGGGTAGCGAAAAACATTCAGTACTTC. Full variable domain (rest looked up from reference TRBV19 and TRBJ2-4): DGGITQSPKYLFRKEGQNVTLSCEQNLNHDAMYWYRQDPGQGLRLIYYSQIVNDFQKGDIAEGYSVSREKKESFPLTVTSAQKNPTAFYLCASHYRVAKNIQYFGAGTRLSVL.